These T cell receptor beta chains were read from a single sample in a study of tumor T cells in aggressive B-cell lymphoma. The data were produced by immunoSEQ multiplex PCR, yet TCRdb's version contains in-frame clones alone and is incomplete. The data contain over 1,500 clones, roughly 93% of them singletons. The sequenced sample was tumor tissue. All receptors come from an adult with diffuse large B cell lymphoma. CDR3s include the opening cysteine and the closing phenylalanine or tryptophan. D genes are given only for firm matches. Rows may omit the clone size; those that give it use once, few, many or a size class.

D	V	J	size	CDR3	DNA
.	TRBV5-1	TRBJ2-7	.	CASSLPSGDNEQYF	TGCGCCAGCAGCTTACCCAGCGGGGACAACGAGCAGTACTTC
TRBD1	TRBV10-2	TRBJ1-6	.	CASSERTGPNSPLHF	TGCGCCAGCAGTGAGAGGACAGGTCCGAATTCACCCCTCCACTTT
TRBD1	TRBV15	TRBJ1-2	.	CATRGQGDYGYTF	TGTGCCACCAGGGGACAGGGGGACTATGGCTACACCTTC
.	TRBV6-1	TRBJ2-2	.	CASSPGHSNTGELFF	TGTGCCAGCAGCCCAGGACACTCGAACACCGGGGAGCTGTTTTTT
.	TRBV7-2	TRBJ1-5	once	CASGRGTDVDQPQHF	TGTGCCAGCGGGAGGGGCACGGATGTTGATCAGCCCCAGCATTTT
.	TRBV5-5	TRBJ1-6	few	CASSLGSGGSPLHF	TGTGCCAGCAGCTTGGGCAGTGGAGGTTCACCCCTCCACTTT
.	TRBV6-6	TRBJ2-5	.	CASSYSIGETQYF	TGTGCCAGCAGTTACTCGATCGGAGAGACCCAGTACTTC
.	TRBV6-5	TRBJ1-6	.	CASSRLDNSPLHF	TGTGCCAGCAGCCGCCTGGACAACTCACCCCTCCACTTT
.	TRBV4-3	TRBJ1-3	.	CASSQAGVSGNTIYF	TGCGCCAGCAGCCAAGCAGGGGTCTCTGGAAACACCATATATTTT
.	TRBV28	TRBJ2-7	.	CASSAPGHPYEQYF	TGTGCCAGCAGCGCTCCGGGACACCCCTACGAGCAGTACTTC
.	TRBV28	TRBJ1-1	few	CASSLQGEAFF	TGTGCCAGCAGCTTACAGGGCGAAGCTTTCTTT
.	TRBV19	TRBJ2-1	.	CASSITGVARHEQFF	TGTGCCAGTAGTATAACCGGGGTCGCCCGTCATGAGCAGTTCTTC
TRBD1	TRBV28	TRBJ1-1	.	CASSLFGRPGGAFF	TGTGCCAGCAGTTTATTTGGCAGGCCAGGGGGGGCTTTCTTT
.	TRBV4-3	TRBJ2-1	.	CASSQDSGYVEQFF	TGCGCCAGCAGCCAAGATTCAGGGTATGTTGAGCAGTTCTTC
TRBD1	TRBV30	TRBJ1-1	.	CAWRLPFRGSNRNTEAFF	TGTGCCTGGAGACTCCCATTCAGGGGGTCGAACAGGAACACTGAAGCTTTCTTT
.	TRBV30	TRBJ2-7	.	CAWSIPGSWSYEQYF	TGTGCCTGGAGTATACCGGGATCCTGGTCCTACGAGCAGTACTTC
TRBD1	TRBV19	TRBJ1-1	.	CASKQDRAAFF	TGTGCCAGTAAGCAGGACAGGGCGGCTTTCTTT
.	TRBV19	TRBJ1-4	.	CASSRSEKLFF	TGTGCCAGTAGCCGTAGCGAAAAACTGTTTTTT
.	TRBV6-4	TRBJ2-3	.	CASSEELTDTQYF	TGTGCCAGCAGTGAGGAGTTGACAGATACGCAGTATTTT
.	TRBV28	TRBJ1-6	.	CASSPSGVGVSPLHF	TGTGCCAGCAGTCCCTCAGGAGTAGGGGTCTCACCCCTCCACTTT
TRBD1	TRBV4-1	TRBJ2-2	.	CASSPSRDRADFTGELFF	TGCGCCAGCAGCCCCTCCCGGGACAGGGCGGATTTCACCGGGGAGCTGTTTTTT
.	TRBV4-2	TRBJ1-6	.	CASSQEGGSSYNSPLHF	TGTGCCAGCAGCCAAGAAGGCGGGAGCTCCTATAATTCACCCCTCCACTTT
TRBD2	TRBV5-1	TRBJ2-5	.	CASSLALAGGPQETQYF	TGCGCCAGCAGCTTGGCCTTAGCGGGGGGGCCCCAGGAGACCCAGTACTTC
TRBD1	TRBV30	TRBJ2-3	.	CAWRGDRGRTDTQYF	TGTGCCTGGAGGGGGGACAGGGGTCGGACAGATACGCAGTATTTT
.	TRBV11-2	TRBJ1-6	.	CASSLGVTGSPLHF	TGTGCCAGCAGCTTAGGGGTGACGGGTTCACCCCTCCACTTT
.	TRBV5-1	TRBJ1-1	.	CASSSGWGGVNTEAFF	TGCGCCAGCAGCTCTGGATGGGGGGGGGTGAACACTGAAGCTTTCTTT
TRBD1	TRBV4-3	TRBJ2-4	.	CASSQDLTSGQGNIQYF	TGCGCCAGCAGCCAAGACCTGACTTCGGGACAGGGAAACATTCAGTACTTC
TRBD2	TRBV28	TRBJ2-7	.	CASHGRDYPWGYF	TGTGCCAGCCATGGCCGGGACTACCCTTGGGGGTACTTC
.	TRBV18	TRBJ1-2	.	CASSPPSTGLSGTF	TGTGCCAGCTCACCACCCTCCACTGGGCTTTCAGGGACCTTC
TRBD1	TRBV7-2	TRBJ1-2	.	CASSLLDRAYGYTF	TGTGCCAGCAGCTTGTTGGACAGGGCCTATGGCTACACCTTC
.	TRBV18	TRBJ1-2	.	CASSSRTELNYGYTF	TGTGCCAGCTCCTCCCGGACAGAGCTTAACTATGGCTACACCTTC
TRBD2	TRBV27	TRBJ2-3	.	CASSLWRGGQPDTQYF	TGTGCCAGCAGTTTATGGCGGGGGGGGCAACCAGATACGCAGTATTTT
.	TRBV20-1	TRBJ2-7	.	CSARIQGFSYF	TGCAGTGCTAGAATACAGGGATTCTCGTACTTC
TRBD1	TRBV6-1	TRBJ2-7	.	CASSKPGQGTYEQYF	TGTGCCAGCAGTAAGCCCGGACAGGGAACCTACGAGCAGTACTTC
.	TRBV29-1	TRBJ2-7	.	CSVVTYEQYF	TGCAGCGTTGTTACCTACGAGCAGTACTTC
TRBD2	TRBV9	TRBJ2-1	once	CASSIAPLTSPYYNEQFF	TGTGCCAGCAGCATAGCCCCACTGACTAGCCCCTACTACAATGAGCAGTTCTTC
TRBD2	TRBV11-1	TRBJ2-2	.	CASSSTSGGANSYTGELFF	TGTGCCAGCAGCTCGACTAGCGGGGGGGCCAATTCGTACACCGGGGAGCTGTTTTTT
.	TRBV4-1	TRBJ1-5	once	CASSQVHRDAQPQHF	TGCGCCAGCAGCCAAGTACACAGGGACGCTCAGCCCCAGCATTTT
TRBD1	TRBV18	TRBJ1-1	.	CASSQMGQSIIEAFF	TGTGCCAGCTCACAAATGGGACAGAGTATAATTGAAGCTTTCTTT
.	TRBV27	TRBJ1-1	.	CASKHWGAEAFF	TGTGCCAGCAAACACTGGGGGGCTGAAGCTTTCTTT
TRBD2	TRBV20-1	TRBJ2-1	once	CSGAGGSEQFF	TGCAGTGGGGCGGGGGGAAGTGAGCAGTTCTTC
.	TRBV30	TRBJ1-1	.	CAWTEGPNTEAFF	TGTGCCTGGACCGAGGGCCCGAACACTGAAGCTTTCTTT
.	TRBV4-1	TRBJ1-6	.	CASSQEGSSYNSPLHF	TGCGCCAGCAGCCAAGAGGGGAGCTCCTATAATTCACCCCTCCACTTT
.	TRBV7-2	TRBJ2-3	.	CASAWGGPDTQYF	TGTGCCAGCGCCTGGGGGGGCCCAGATACGCAGTATTTT
.	TRBV7-2	TRBJ2-1	.	CASTRMEDEQFF	TGTGCCAGCACCCGTATGGAGGATGAGCAGTTCTTC
.	TRBV30	TRBJ1-4	.	CAWRLGSYEKLFF	TGTGCCTGGAGACTGGGGAGCTATGAAAAACTGTTTTTT
TRBD1	TRBV7-2	TRBJ1-2	.	CASSLAPGQGENGYTF	TGTGCCAGCAGCTTAGCACCGGGACAGGGGGAGAATGGCTACACCTTC
.	TRBV7-6	TRBJ2-5	.	CASSLRVAQETQYF	TGTGCCAGCAGCTTGAGGGTTGCCCAAGAGACCCAGTACTTC
TRBD1	TRBV28	TRBJ1-2	.	CASRSGDRNYGYTF	TGTGCCAGCAGGTCAGGGGACAGGAACTATGGCTACACCTTC
TRBD2	TRBV28	TRBJ2-1	.	CASSPSGTSGNNEQFF	TGTGCCAGCAGCCCATCCGGGACTAGCGGTAACAATGAGCAGTTCTTC
.	TRBV28	TRBJ1-1	.	CASSSSQESFF	TGTGCCAGCAGTTCATCCCAGGAATCTTTCTTT
.	TRBV7-2	TRBJ2-7	.	CASSFRGFNEQYF	TGTGCCAGCAGCTTCAGGGGCTTTAACGAGCAGTACTTC
.	TRBV29-1	TRBJ2-1	.	CSVTRNNEQFF	TGCAGCGTTACACGCAACAATGAGCAGTTCTTC
TRBD2	TRBV7-8	TRBJ2-3	.	CASSPGTSGGDTQYF	TGTGCCAGCAGCCCGGGGACTAGCGGGGGAGATACGCAGTATTTT